This section outlines one TCR beta chain sequence together with its context. Between the trimmed V and J ends, which lost 5 bases and 5 bases, there was a span of 15 bases. CDR1 and CDR2 from the germline V gene are MNHEY and SVGAGI. CDR3 length: 15 residues. These data belong to a study of OX40 agonist ivuxolimab in advanced cancers. Clones were read by immunoSEQ multiplex PCR, and TCRdb kept only the in-frame ones, dropping some. The sample lists more than 20,000 clones; around nine tenths were seen once. The TCR originated in an adult with an advanced solid tumor such as melanoma, head and neck, liver or kidney cancer. The material was CD4+ or CD8+ T cells sorted from blood, obtained in a trial of the OX40 agonist ivuxolimab. The V and J genes are TRBV6-5 and TRBJ1-4; D gene uncertain. CDR3 nucleotides: TGTGCCAGCAGTCCCATGTCAGGCAAAAATGAAAAACTGTTTTTT. Translation gives CASSPMSGKNEKLFF.